The clone carrying this T cell receptor (beta chain) turned up a few times. Its antigen is as yet unknown. This sample was included in a study of cytomegalovirus exposure and HLA in healthy donors. Whole-study context: Within the Caucasian-associated ancestry cluster were around 80% of the approximately 400 genotyped donors. Notes on the study in general: When a later analysis compared HLA-associated TCR beta chains with equally common others, the HLA-associated chains turned out to be more clonally expanded and to have lower generation probabilities.

Researchers ran the PCR with 60 Vbeta and 13 Jbeta primers. Some clones are missing from TCRdb's copy, which holds only in-frame ones; the method was immunoSEQ multiplex PCR. The table lists over 120,000 clones, roughly 9.7% of them singletons. V lost 5 bases, J lost 1 base, and 14 bases lay in between. The CDR3 is 15 residues long. Per the germline V gene, CDR1 is MNHNS and CDR2 is SASEGT. The rearrangement uses TRBV6-1 and TRBJ2-5, with D possibly TRBD2 on 6 matching bases. This clonotype was obtained from a man in his fifties or sixties in good health and CMV-seronegative. Material: PBMCs. DNA for the CDR3: TGTGCCAGCAGTCGACTAGATACTCTCCAAGAGACCCAGTACTTC. Translating gives CASSRLDTLQETQYF.